This T cell receptor beta chain originates from a study of early T cells in non-severe SARS-CoV-2 infection. The overall study: From unsorted whole blood, bulk RNA was sequenced, and the chains remained unpaired.

This clonotype was detected only a few times. Its antigen is unknown. Study results and limitations: Anti-spike CD8 responses were favored by VDJdb matching, which missed private and CD4 specificities.

The V and J ends lost 0 bases and 0 bases respectively, with 9 bases between them. The CDR3 spans 15 residues. Germline V gene lookup returns CDR1 PRHDT and CDR2 FYEKMQ (reference sequence). Attachment of unique molecular identifiers to individual cDNA molecules was performed. Each CDR3 protein is one row after TCRdb ran MiXCR on the 5' RACE reads. In the table there are approximately 88,000 distinct CDR3 sequences, roughly 13% of which are singletons. This chain joins TRBV13 and TRBJ2-7; D gene ambiguous. The sequence was obtained from an adult who was a healthcare worker with PCR-confirmed SARS-CoV-2 infection or an uninfected control (not recorded which). The sample taken for sequencing was whole blood. The CDR3 DNA reads TGTGCCAGCAGCTTAGGTGTGACTGCCTCCTACGAGCAGTACTTC. This sequence encodes CASSLGVTASYEQYF.